The subject of this entry is one TCR beta chain. Its antigen is undetermined. This sample stems from a study of T cell responses to AZD1222 COVID-19 vaccine. Study-wide findings and caveats: Donor demographics were predominantly white British with a female majority; clonal diversity may be underestimated. Unmutated variant regions reportedly attract nearly half of all spike-specific TCRs.

Repertoires were generated with immunoSEQ multiplex PCR, while TCRdb's copy carries only in-frame clones and drops some. Among 100,000 to 150,000 clones listed, 86% were seen once. Trimming removed 4 bases at V and 0 bases at J, with 11 bases between. The CDR3 has 14 amino acids. Germline CDR1 and CDR2: SGDLS and YYNGEE. The chain is built from TRBV9 and TRBJ2-7; maybe TRBD1 (6 bases). This TCR was sampled from an adult in good health. The sample consisted of peripheral blood, taken on day 0 of AZD1222 vaccination. The CDR3 nucleotides read TGTGCCAGCAGCCCCCAGGGACACTCCTACGAGCAGTACTTC. Its protein is CASSPQGHSYEQYF.